This TCR beta chain was recorded in a study of T cell repertoires in aging, cancer and after chemotherapy. The overall study: Roughly 8.8 million TCR reads made up the full dataset. General study points: Healthy donors lost TCR diversity with age mainly through richness, cancer patients through richness and evenness. Across the chemotherapy interval, each cancer cohort showed higher median generation probability, suggesting thymic rebound. Age-matched healthy donors had significantly more diverse, less clonal blood TCR repertoires than untreated cancer patients.

Rearranged V-D-J TRB sequences were amplified with a mixed TRB-A/B primer pool. TCRdb re-derived calls from the multiplex PCR reads in MiXCR, one entry per CDR3 protein. The profile shows under 500 distinct CDR3 sequences, 34% of them singletons. TCR beta rearrangements were amplified from peripheral blood genomic DNA. As for this clonotype: Its target is not known.

Material for sequencing was blood. This TCR derives from a human donor in good health.

CDR3 coding DNA: TGTGCCAGCAGTTCCGCGACCTACGAGCAGTACTTC. This sequence encodes CASSSATYEQYF. The genes are TRBV27 and TRBJ2-7; D gene unclear. Germline V gives CDR1 MNHEY, CDR2 SMNVEV (reference sequence). There are 12 residues in the CDR3. The V end lost 4 bases, the J end lost 2 bases, and 6 bases lay between the germline ends.